This is a list of T cell receptor beta chains from one sample in a study of T-cell reconstitution after alpha-beta-depleted transplantation in children. TCRdb itself ran the PCR reads through MiXCR, one entry per CDR3 protein. The sample holds about 260,000 distinct CDR3 sequences, roughly 11% seen once. Specimen: peripheral blood, collected 180 days after TCRalphabeta/CD19-depleted stem cell transplant. These receptors came from a male patient under 10 years old who had a stem cell transplant for chronic granulomatous disease, so the T cells may come from the graft donor. CDR3s include the opening cysteine and the closing phenylalanine or tryptophan. A D gene is named only where the DNA matches it firmly. Not every row has a clone size; where given, it reads once, few, many or a size class.

cdr3_nt: TGTGCCAGCACCCCCACCGCCAAGGGGACCAAAAACATTCAGTACTTC
cdr3_aa: CASTPTAKGTKNIQYF
v_call: TRBV12-3/TRBV12-4
d_call: -
clone_size: many
j_call: TRBJ2-4

cdr3_nt: TGCAGTGCTAGGGATCCTAGATCCTACGAGCAGTACTTC
cdr3_aa: CSARDPRSYEQYF
v_call: TRBV20-1
d_call: -
clone_size: many
j_call: TRBJ2-7

cdr3_nt: TGCGCCAGCAGAGAGAAGGCTGCACCCGCGAACACCGGGGAGCTGTTTTTT
cdr3_aa: CASREKAAPANTGELFF
v_call: TRBV5-1
d_call: -
clone_size: many
j_call: TRBJ2-2

cdr3_nt: TGTGCCAGCAGCTTACTAGCCAGGCGCAATGAGCAGTTCTTC
cdr3_aa: CASSLLARRNEQFF
v_call: TRBV7-2
d_call: -
clone_size: many
j_call: TRBJ2-1

cdr3_nt: TGTGCCAGCAGCTTCTGGACCTTAGCCAAATCTAGCACAGATACGCAGTATTTT
cdr3_aa: CASSFWTLAKSSTDTQYF
v_call: TRBV11-2
d_call: -
clone_size: many
j_call: TRBJ2-3

cdr3_nt: TGTGCCAGCAGCTGGGAATGGACGATGTACCAAGAGACCCAGTACTTC
cdr3_aa: CASSWEWTMYQETQYF
v_call: TRBV5-5
d_call: -
clone_size: many
j_call: TRBJ2-5

cdr3_nt: TGCAGTGCTAGGAAGACTAGCGGGGGAGGCACAGATACGCAGTATTTT
cdr3_aa: CSARKTSGGGTDTQYF
v_call: TRBV20-1
d_call: TRBD2
clone_size: many
j_call: TRBJ2-3

cdr3_nt: TGTGCCAGCACTTTGTACGGAAGCTCTGGAAACACCATATATTTT
cdr3_aa: CASTLYGSSGNTIYF
v_call: TRBV12-3/TRBV12-4
d_call: -
clone_size: many
j_call: TRBJ1-3

cdr3_nt: TGCGCCAGCAGCTTGGGGGGACTGAGTGTAGCCAAAAACATTCAGTACTTC
cdr3_aa: CASSLGGLSVAKNIQYF
v_call: TRBV5-1
d_call: -
clone_size: many
j_call: TRBJ2-4

cdr3_nt: TGTGCCAGCGGTCTAGCGGCCTTCAATGAGCAGTTCTTC
cdr3_aa: CASGLAAFNEQFF
v_call: TRBV2
d_call: TRBD2
clone_size: many
j_call: TRBJ2-1

cdr3_nt: TGCAGTGCTGTTAGGGACGGGAATCAGCCCCAGCATTTT
cdr3_aa: CSAVRDGNQPQHF
v_call: TRBV20-1
d_call: -
clone_size: many
j_call: TRBJ1-5

cdr3_nt: TGTGCCACCAGTGACCTTCCCCTAGCGGGAGAGGCAGAGACCCAGTACTTC
cdr3_aa: CATSDLPLAGEAETQYF
v_call: TRBV24-1
d_call: TRBD2
clone_size: many
j_call: TRBJ2-5

cdr3_nt: TGCGCCAGCAGCTTGGGTACAGGGGGAACCCAAGAGACCCAGTACTTC
cdr3_aa: CASSLGTGGTQETQYF
v_call: TRBV5-1
d_call: TRBD1
clone_size: many
j_call: TRBJ2-5

cdr3_nt: TGTGCCAGCAGTGATTTGGGGGACCTAGCCAAAAACATTCAGTACTTC
cdr3_aa: CASSDLGDLAKNIQYF
v_call: TRBV2
d_call: -
clone_size: few
j_call: TRBJ2-4

cdr3_nt: TGCAGTGCTAGTACCCTCTGGAGCAATCAGCCCCAGCATTTT
cdr3_aa: CSASTLWSNQPQHF
v_call: TRBV20-1
d_call: -
clone_size: many
j_call: TRBJ1-5

cdr3_nt: TGCAGTGCGACCGCCCCCCTGTCTCCAAAGCGCGAGCAGTACTTC
cdr3_aa: CSATAPLSPKREQYF
v_call: TRBV20-1
d_call: -
clone_size: many
j_call: TRBJ2-7

cdr3_nt: TGTGCCAGCAGCCCCTGGACAGGGGAAAGAACCGGGGAGCTGTTTTTT
cdr3_aa: CASSPWTGERTGELFF
v_call: TRBV7-9
d_call: TRBD1
clone_size: many
j_call: TRBJ2-2

cdr3_nt: TGCGCCAGCAGTGTAAGCGGGGGACCTCAAGAGACCCAGTACTTC
cdr3_aa: CASSVSGGPQETQYF
v_call: TRBV5-1
d_call: TRBD2
clone_size: many
j_call: TRBJ2-5

cdr3_nt: TGCAGCGTTGACGAAATCGGCTCCTACGAGCAGTACTTC
cdr3_aa: CSVDEIGSYEQYF
v_call: TRBV29-1
d_call: -
clone_size: many
j_call: TRBJ2-7

cdr3_nt: TGTGCCAGCAGCCCCCCCCGCTGGGCGGGCAATCAGCCCCAGCATTTT
cdr3_aa: CASSPPRWAGNQPQHF
v_call: TRBV12-3/TRBV12-4
d_call: -
clone_size: many
j_call: TRBJ1-5

cdr3_nt: TGTGCCTGGAGCGCCCGGCAGAATGAAAAACTGTTTTTT
cdr3_aa: CAWSARQNEKLFF
v_call: TRBV30
d_call: -
clone_size: -
j_call: TRBJ1-4

cdr3_nt: TGTGCCAGCAGCAGGGACAGGAACATCGGGGAGCTGTTTTTT
cdr3_aa: CASSRDRNIGELFF
v_call: TRBV2
d_call: TRBD1
clone_size: -
j_call: TRBJ2-2

cdr3_nt: TGCGCCAGCAGCTTGGCAGAGCGGGGTGGGGCCAACGTCCTGACTTTC
cdr3_aa: CASSLAERGGANVLTF
v_call: TRBV5-1
d_call: TRBD2
clone_size: many
j_call: TRBJ2-6

cdr3_nt: TGTGCCAGCAGTCTGTACGCACGGAGCGAGCAGTACTTC
cdr3_aa: CASSLYARSEQYF
v_call: TRBV25-1
d_call: -
clone_size: many
j_call: TRBJ2-7

cdr3_nt: TGTGCCAGCAGCCAAGACGGTCTGCCGGGGGCCAACGTCCTGACTTTC
cdr3_aa: CASSQDGLPGANVLTF
v_call: TRBV3-1
d_call: -
clone_size: -
j_call: TRBJ2-6

cdr3_nt: TGCAGCGTTGAACAGGACGTCCTAACCTACAATGAGCAGTTCTTC
cdr3_aa: CSVEQDVLTYNEQFF
v_call: TRBV29-1
d_call: -
clone_size: many
j_call: TRBJ2-1

cdr3_nt: TGTGCCAGCAGCATGACAGGGGGAGGGCAGCCCCAGCATTTT
cdr3_aa: CASSMTGGGQPQHF
v_call: TRBV7-2
d_call: TRBD1
clone_size: many
j_call: TRBJ1-5

cdr3_nt: TGTGCCAGCAGTCTCGGGACAGGGGAAAGCGGGGAGCTGTTTTTT
cdr3_aa: CASSLGTGESGELFF
v_call: TRBV12-3/TRBV12-4
d_call: TRBD1
clone_size: few
j_call: TRBJ2-2

cdr3_nt: TGTGCCAGCAGTTACGAGCCTTATGGCTACACCTTC
cdr3_aa: CASSYEPYGYTF
v_call: TRBV7-2
d_call: -
clone_size: many
j_call: TRBJ1-2

cdr3_nt: TGCAGCGAAGGGACGGCTGCACTCGAGCAGTTCTTC
cdr3_aa: CSEGTAALEQFF
v_call: TRBV29-1
d_call: -
clone_size: few
j_call: TRBJ2-1

cdr3_nt: TGCGCCAGCAGCTTGGGACAGGGCGGTCCTGAGCAGTTCTTC
cdr3_aa: CASSLGQGGPEQFF
v_call: TRBV5-1
d_call: TRBD1
clone_size: many
j_call: TRBJ2-1

cdr3_nt: TGTGCCACCCAACTCGGGGGAGGAGCAGATACGCAGTATTTT
cdr3_aa: CATQLGGGADTQYF
v_call: TRBV15
d_call: -
clone_size: many
j_call: TRBJ2-3

cdr3_nt: TGCAGTGCTAGCAGTCTCCACTACGAGCAGTACTTC
cdr3_aa: CSASSLHYEQYF
v_call: TRBV20-1
d_call: -
clone_size: many
j_call: TRBJ2-7

cdr3_nt: TGCAGTGCCGAATCGGGACAGGGGATGTATGGCTACACCTTC
cdr3_aa: CSAESGQGMYGYTF
v_call: TRBV20-1
d_call: TRBD1
clone_size: many
j_call: TRBJ1-2

cdr3_nt: TGCAGTGCGTTGGGACTAGCGGGAATCTCCTACAATGAGCAGTTCTTC
cdr3_aa: CSALGLAGISYNEQFF
v_call: TRBV20-1
d_call: TRBD2
clone_size: many
j_call: TRBJ2-1

cdr3_nt: TGTGCCAGCACCACCGAGACCGGGGCCAACGTCCTGACTTTC
cdr3_aa: CASTTETGANVLTF
v_call: TRBV9
d_call: -
clone_size: many
j_call: TRBJ2-6

cdr3_nt: TGTGCCAGCAGTATCCTGGCAGGGGTGACAGATACGCAGTATTTT
cdr3_aa: CASSILAGVTDTQYF
v_call: TRBV7-2
d_call: -
clone_size: many
j_call: TRBJ2-3

cdr3_nt: TGTGCCAGCAGCAGACTAGCGGGAGTTTACGAGCAGTACTTC
cdr3_aa: CASSRLAGVYEQYF
v_call: TRBV12-3/TRBV12-4
d_call: TRBD2
clone_size: many
j_call: TRBJ2-7

cdr3_nt: TGTGCCAGCAGCCCAAGACAGACGGAGACCCAGTACTTC
cdr3_aa: CASSPRQTETQYF
v_call: TRBV7-9
d_call: -
clone_size: -
j_call: TRBJ2-5

cdr3_nt: TGTGCCAGCAGTGGGCCGGGGGCCCGGACCGGGGAGCTGTTTTTT
cdr3_aa: CASSGPGARTGELFF
v_call: TRBV6-1
d_call: -
clone_size: few
j_call: TRBJ2-2

cdr3_nt: TGTGCCAGCAGCCCAAACACGGGGACTAGTTGGTACGAGCAGTACTTC
cdr3_aa: CASSPNTGTSWYEQYF
v_call: TRBV7-2
d_call: TRBD2
clone_size: many
j_call: TRBJ2-7

cdr3_nt: TGTGCCAGCAGCATTCCAGGGGGGAACACTGAAGCTTTCTTT
cdr3_aa: CASSIPGGNTEAFF
v_call: TRBV5-4
d_call: TRBD1
clone_size: -
j_call: TRBJ1-1

cdr3_nt: TGCGCCAGCAGCCAAGATAGGAGCTCCTACAATGAGCAGTTCTTC
cdr3_aa: CASSQDRSSYNEQFF
v_call: TRBV4-3
d_call: -
clone_size: many
j_call: TRBJ2-1

cdr3_nt: TGTGCCAGTAGTACCCCTAGCGGGAGAATCTCCGAGCAGTACTTC
cdr3_aa: CASSTPSGRISEQYF
v_call: TRBV19
d_call: TRBD2
clone_size: many
j_call: TRBJ2-7

cdr3_nt: TGCAGCGTTGAATCCGTAGGACGGGGCAATGAGCAGTTCTTC
cdr3_aa: CSVESVGRGNEQFF
v_call: TRBV29-1
d_call: -
clone_size: many
j_call: TRBJ2-1

cdr3_nt: TGCAGCGTTGAAGATCTTAATAGGGACCCCTACAATGAGCAGTTCTTC
cdr3_aa: CSVEDLNRDPYNEQFF
v_call: TRBV29-1
d_call: -
clone_size: -
j_call: TRBJ2-1

cdr3_nt: TGCAGTGCCCACGACAGGGGAAAGGAAAAACTGTTTTTT
cdr3_aa: CSAHDRGKEKLFF
v_call: TRBV20-1
d_call: TRBD1
clone_size: many
j_call: TRBJ1-4

cdr3_nt: TGTGCCAGCAGCCCCGGGCGGGGGGGGCCTTACGAGCAGTACTTC
cdr3_aa: CASSPGRGGPYEQYF
v_call: TRBV9
d_call: TRBD2
clone_size: many
j_call: TRBJ2-7

cdr3_nt: TGTGCTAGCAGCTCCGATACAGATGCGCAGTATTTT
cdr3_aa: CASSSDTDAQYF
v_call: TRBV5-6
d_call: -
clone_size: -
j_call: TRBJ2-3

cdr3_nt: TGCAGCGTAGGGGGTGTTCGGGCGGCCTATGGCTACACCTTC
cdr3_aa: CSVGGVRAAYGYTF
v_call: TRBV29-1
d_call: -
clone_size: many
j_call: TRBJ1-2

cdr3_nt: TGTGCCAGCAGTTTAAGAATTTGGACAGGGCAAGGCTACACCTTC
cdr3_aa: CASSLRIWTGQGYTF
v_call: TRBV12-3/TRBV12-4
d_call: TRBD1
clone_size: few
j_call: TRBJ1-2

cdr3_nt: TGTGCCAGCAGCCCCTGGGGGAAAGATACGCAGTATTTT
cdr3_aa: CASSPWGKDTQYF
v_call: TRBV5-4
d_call: -
clone_size: few
j_call: TRBJ2-3

cdr3_nt: TGTGCCAGTAGTACGCCGGGGGGGTCCTACAATGAGCAGTTCTTC
cdr3_aa: CASSTPGGSYNEQFF
v_call: TRBV19
d_call: TRBD2
clone_size: few
j_call: TRBJ2-1

cdr3_nt: TGTGCCAGCAGCTTAGGGTTGACAGGCACTTACGAGCAGTACTTC
cdr3_aa: CASSLGLTGTYEQYF
v_call: TRBV11-2
d_call: -
clone_size: many
j_call: TRBJ2-7

cdr3_nt: TGCGCCAGCAGTCCCTCCCTTGAGGGGGGCGTCTGGGGTGGCTACACCTTC
cdr3_aa: CASSPSLEGGVWGGYTF
v_call: TRBV5-1
d_call: -
clone_size: many
j_call: TRBJ1-2

cdr3_nt: TGTGCCAGCAGTGAATACACAGGGGGCGAGCAGTACTTC
cdr3_aa: CASSEYTGGEQYF
v_call: TRBV25-1
d_call: TRBD1
clone_size: few
j_call: TRBJ2-7

cdr3_nt: TGTGCCACCAGCAGAAGGGTTAATTTAGGTGAAGCTTTCTTT
cdr3_aa: CATSRRVNLGEAFF
v_call: TRBV15
d_call: -
clone_size: many
j_call: TRBJ1-1

cdr3_nt: TGTGCCAGCAGCTCCGCGGCAGTCGTGGAGACCCAGTACTTC
cdr3_aa: CASSSAAVVETQYF
v_call: TRBV9
d_call: -
clone_size: many
j_call: TRBJ2-5

cdr3_nt: TGTGCAATCGGACAGGGGTGGACCGGGGAGCTGTTTTTT
cdr3_aa: CAIGQGWTGELFF
v_call: TRBV12-3/TRBV12-4
d_call: TRBD1
clone_size: many
j_call: TRBJ2-2

cdr3_nt: TGCAGTGCTAGCGGACAGGGCATGGGATCCTACGAGCAGTACTTC
cdr3_aa: CSASGQGMGSYEQYF
v_call: TRBV20-1
d_call: TRBD1
clone_size: many
j_call: TRBJ2-7